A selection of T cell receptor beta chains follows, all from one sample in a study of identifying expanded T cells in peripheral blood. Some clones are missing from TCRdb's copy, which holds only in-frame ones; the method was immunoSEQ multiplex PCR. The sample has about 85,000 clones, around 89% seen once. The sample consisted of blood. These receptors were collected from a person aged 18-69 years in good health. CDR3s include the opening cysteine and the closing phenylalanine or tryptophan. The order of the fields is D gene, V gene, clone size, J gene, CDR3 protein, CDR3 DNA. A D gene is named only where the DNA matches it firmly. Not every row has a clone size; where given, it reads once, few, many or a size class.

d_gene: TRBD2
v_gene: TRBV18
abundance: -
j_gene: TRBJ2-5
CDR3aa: CASSPPASGHETQYF
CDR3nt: TGTGCCAGCTCACCACCGGCTAGCGGGCACGAGACCCAGTACTTC

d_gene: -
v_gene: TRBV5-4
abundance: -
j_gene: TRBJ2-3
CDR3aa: CASSSRGTDTQYF
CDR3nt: TGTGCCAGCAGCTCCCGCGGCACAGATACGCAGTATTTT

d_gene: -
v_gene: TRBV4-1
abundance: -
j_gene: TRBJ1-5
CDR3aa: CASSQAWGSNQPQHF
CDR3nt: TGCGCCAGCAGCCAAGCCTGGGGCAGCAATCAGCCCCAGCATTTT

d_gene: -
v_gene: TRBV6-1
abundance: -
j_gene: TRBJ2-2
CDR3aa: CASRFSSGAAGELFF
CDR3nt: TGTGCCAGCAGGTTCAGTTCAGGGGCCGCCGGGGAGCTGTTTTTT

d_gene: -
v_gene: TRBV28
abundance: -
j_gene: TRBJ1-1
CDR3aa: CASSLSGQGESEAFF
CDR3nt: TGTGCCAGCAGTTTATCGGGACAAGGTGAATCTGAAGCTTTCTTT

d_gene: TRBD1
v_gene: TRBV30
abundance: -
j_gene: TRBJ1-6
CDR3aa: CAWSPHRGPRSPLHF
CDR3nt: TGTGCCTGGAGCCCCCACAGGGGTCCACGCTCACCCCTCCACTTT

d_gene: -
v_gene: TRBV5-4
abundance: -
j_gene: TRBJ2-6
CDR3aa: CASSLVRALGANVLTF
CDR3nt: TGTGCCAGCAGCTTGGTTCGGGCTCTGGGGGCCAACGTCCTGACTTTC

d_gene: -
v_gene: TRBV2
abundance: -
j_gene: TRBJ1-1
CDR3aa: CASSGYFLNTEAFF
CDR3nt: TGTGCCAGCAGTGGGTACTTTTTGAACACTGAAGCTTTCTTT

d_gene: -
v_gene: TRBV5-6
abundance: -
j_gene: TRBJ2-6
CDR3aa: CASSFGLHASGANVLTF
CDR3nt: TGTGCCAGCAGCTTTGGATTGCACGCGTCTGGGGCCAACGTCCTGACTTTC

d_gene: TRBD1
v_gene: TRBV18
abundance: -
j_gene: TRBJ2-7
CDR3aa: CASSADREQYF
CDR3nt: TGTGCCAGCTCAGCGGACAGGGAGCAGTACTTC

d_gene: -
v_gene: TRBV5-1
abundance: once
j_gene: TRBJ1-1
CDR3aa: CASSPLPGENTEAFF
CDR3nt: TGCGCCAGCAGCCCCCTCCCAGGGGAGAACACTGAAGCTTTCTTT

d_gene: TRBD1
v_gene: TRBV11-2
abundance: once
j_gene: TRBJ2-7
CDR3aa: CASSLAPKGAREQYF
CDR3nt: TGTGCCAGCAGCTTAGCGCCTAAGGGGGCGAGGGAGCAGTACTTC

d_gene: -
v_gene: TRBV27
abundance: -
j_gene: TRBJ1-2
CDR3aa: CASSLGAGNYGYTF
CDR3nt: TGTGCCAGCAGTTTAGGGGCAGGCAACTATGGCTACACCTTC

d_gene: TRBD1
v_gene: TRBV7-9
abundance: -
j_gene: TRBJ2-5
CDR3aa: CASSTGQVTTQETQYF
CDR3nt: TGTGCCAGCAGCACAGGACAGGTCACCACTCAAGAGACCCAGTACTTC

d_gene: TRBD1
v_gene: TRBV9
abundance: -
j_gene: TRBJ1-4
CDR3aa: CASSALGQGGEKLFF
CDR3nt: TGTGCCAGCAGCGCCCTCGGACAGGGGGGGGAAAAACTGTTTTTT

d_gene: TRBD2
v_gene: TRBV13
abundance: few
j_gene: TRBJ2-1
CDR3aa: CASSPAGGGDEQFF
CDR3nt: TGTGCCAGCAGCCCCGCCGGGGGGGGCGATGAGCAGTTCTTC

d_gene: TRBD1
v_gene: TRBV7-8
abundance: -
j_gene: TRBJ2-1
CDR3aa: CASTPLFRGQGAQDPYNEQFF
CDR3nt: TGTGCCAGCACCCCCCTCTTCCGCGGACAGGGGGCGCAGGATCCCTACAATGAGCAGTTCTTC

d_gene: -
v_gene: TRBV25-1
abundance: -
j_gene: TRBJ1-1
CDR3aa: CASSEYGRRGTEAFF
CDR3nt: TGTGCCAGCAGTGAATACGGGAGGAGGGGTACTGAAGCTTTCTTT

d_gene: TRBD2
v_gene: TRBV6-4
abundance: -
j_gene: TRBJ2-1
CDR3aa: CASSDRAGVYNEQFF
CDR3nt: TGTGCCAGCAGTGATAGAGCGGGGGTTTACAATGAGCAGTTCTTC

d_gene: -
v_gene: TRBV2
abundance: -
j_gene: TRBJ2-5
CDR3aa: CASSGAAQETQYF
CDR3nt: TGTGCCAGCAGTGGGGCGGCCCAAGAGACCCAGTACTTC

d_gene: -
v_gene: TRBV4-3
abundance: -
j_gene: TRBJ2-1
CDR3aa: CASSPRPETTGYNEQFF
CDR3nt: TGCGCCAGCAGCCCCCGCCCCGAGACCACGGGTTACAATGAGCAGTTCTTC

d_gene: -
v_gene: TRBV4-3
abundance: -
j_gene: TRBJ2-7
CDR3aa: CASSPRSGHYEQYF
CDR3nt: TGCGCCAGCAGCCCAAGGTCGGGGCACTACGAGCAGTACTTC

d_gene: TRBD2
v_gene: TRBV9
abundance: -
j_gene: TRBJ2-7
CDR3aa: CASSDTPGRGGEDEQYF
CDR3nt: TGTGCCAGCTCGGATACACCCGGCCGGGGGGGGGAGGACGAGCAGTACTTC

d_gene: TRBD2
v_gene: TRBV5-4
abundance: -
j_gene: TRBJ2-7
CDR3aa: CASSFHSGGYLGEQYF
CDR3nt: TGTGCCAGCAGCTTCCATAGCGGGGGGTACCTTGGCGAGCAGTACTTC

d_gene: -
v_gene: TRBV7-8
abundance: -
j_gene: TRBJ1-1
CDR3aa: CASSLSGTEAFF
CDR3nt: TGTGCCAGCAGCTTAAGTGGAACTGAAGCTTTCTTT

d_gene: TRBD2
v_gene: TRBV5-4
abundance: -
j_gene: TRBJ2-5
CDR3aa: CASSLGLGGETQYF
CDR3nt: TGTGCCAGCAGCTTGGGACTCGGGGGGGAGACCCAGTACTTC

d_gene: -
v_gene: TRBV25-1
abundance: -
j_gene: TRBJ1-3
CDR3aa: CASSNPGTSGNTIYF
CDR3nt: TGTGCCAGCAGTAACCCGGGGACCTCTGGAAACACCATATATTTT

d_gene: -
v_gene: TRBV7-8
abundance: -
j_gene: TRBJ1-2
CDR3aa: CASSLGNSPFYGYTF
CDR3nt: TGTGCCAGCAGCTTAGGGAATTCGCCGTTCTATGGCTACACCTTC

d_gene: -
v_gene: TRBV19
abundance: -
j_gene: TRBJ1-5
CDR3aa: CASRPTNSNQPQHF
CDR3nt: TGTGCCAGTAGGCCGACCAACAGCAATCAGCCCCAGCATTTT

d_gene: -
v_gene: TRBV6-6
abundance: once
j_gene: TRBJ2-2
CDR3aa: CASSYRGVTGELFF
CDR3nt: TGTGCCAGCAGTTACCGGGGTGTCACCGGGGAGCTGTTTTTT

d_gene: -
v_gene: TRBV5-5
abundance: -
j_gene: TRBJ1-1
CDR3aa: CASSGFGGKFNTEAFF
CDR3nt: TGTGCCAGCAGCGGTTTCGGGGGCAAGTTCAACACTGAAGCTTTCTTT

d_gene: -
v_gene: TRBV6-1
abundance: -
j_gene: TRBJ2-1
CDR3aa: CASSSGGNEQFF
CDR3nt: TGTGCCAGCAGTTCTGGGGGGAATGAGCAGTTCTTC

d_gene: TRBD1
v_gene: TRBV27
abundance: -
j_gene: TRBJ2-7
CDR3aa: CASRLSGTGVYEQYF
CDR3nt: TGTGCCAGCAGGCTATCCGGGACAGGGGTTTACGAGCAGTACTTC

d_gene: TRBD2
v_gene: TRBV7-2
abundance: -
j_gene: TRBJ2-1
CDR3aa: CASSLAFSGGWNEQFF
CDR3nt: TGTGCCAGCAGCTTAGCTTTTAGCGGGGGGTGGAATGAGCAGTTCTTC

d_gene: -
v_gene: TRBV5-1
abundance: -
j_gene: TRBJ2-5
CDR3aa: CASSLLETQYF
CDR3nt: TGCGCCAGCAGCTTGTTAGAGACCCAGTACTTC

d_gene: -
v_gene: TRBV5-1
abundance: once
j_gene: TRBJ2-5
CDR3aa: CASGALGGETQYF
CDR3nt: TGCGCCAGCGGAGCACTGGGAGGAGAGACCCAGTACTTC

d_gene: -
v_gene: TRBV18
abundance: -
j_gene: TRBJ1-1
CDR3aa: CASSRVGNTEAFF
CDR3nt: TGTGCCAGCTCACGGGTCGGGAACACTGAAGCTTTCTTT

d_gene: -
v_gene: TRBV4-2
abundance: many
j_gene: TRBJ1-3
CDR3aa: CASSQDGGTGNTIYF
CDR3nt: TGTGCCAGCAGCCAAGACGGGGGAACTGGAAACACCATATATTTT

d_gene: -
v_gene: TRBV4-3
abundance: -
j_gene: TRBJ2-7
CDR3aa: CASSQARGTYEQYF
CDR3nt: TGCGCCAGCAGCCAAGCTCGGGGGACCTACGAGCAGTACTTC

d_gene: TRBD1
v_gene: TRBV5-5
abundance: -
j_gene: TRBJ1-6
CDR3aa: CASSFFRDRGNNSPLHF
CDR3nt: TGTGCCAGCAGCTTCTTCCGGGACAGGGGCAATAATTCACCCCTCCACTTT

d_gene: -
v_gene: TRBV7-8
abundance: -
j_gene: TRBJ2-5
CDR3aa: CASSRAPSGFQETQYF
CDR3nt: TGTGCCAGCAGCCGCGCCCCCTCGGGATTCCAAGAGACCCAGTACTTC

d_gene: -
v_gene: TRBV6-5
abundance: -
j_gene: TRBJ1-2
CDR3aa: CASSYSISGGGYTF
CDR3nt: TGTGCCAGCAGTTACTCGATCTCGGGGGGTGGCTACACCTTC

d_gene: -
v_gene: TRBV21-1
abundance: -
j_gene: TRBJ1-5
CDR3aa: CASSNSRGAEQPQHF
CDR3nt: TGTGCCAGCAGCAATTCCCGGGGGGCAGAGCAGCCCCAGCATTTT

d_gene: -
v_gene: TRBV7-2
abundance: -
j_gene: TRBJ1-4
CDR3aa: CASSPSRSNEKLFF
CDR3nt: TGTGCCAGCAGCCCCTCCAGGAGTAATGAAAAACTGTTTTTT

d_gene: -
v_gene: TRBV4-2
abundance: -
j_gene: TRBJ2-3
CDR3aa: CASSQPGLAVDTQYF
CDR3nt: TGTGCCAGCAGCCAACCCGGGCTAGCTGTAGATACGCAGTATTTT

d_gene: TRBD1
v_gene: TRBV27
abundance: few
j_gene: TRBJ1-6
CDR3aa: CATSPRQGANSPLHF
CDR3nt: TGTGCCACCTCACCTCGACAGGGGGCAAATTCACCCCTCCACTTT

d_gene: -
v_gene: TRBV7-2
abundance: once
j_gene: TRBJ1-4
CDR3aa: CASSLISGRGKLFF
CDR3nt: TGTGCCAGCAGCTTAATCTCGGGGAGAGGGAAACTGTTTTTT

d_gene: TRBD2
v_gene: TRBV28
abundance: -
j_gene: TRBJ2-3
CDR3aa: CASSAVAGGSHGTDTQYF
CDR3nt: TGTGCCAGCAGTGCGGTAGCGGGGGGGAGCCATGGCACAGATACGCAGTATTTT